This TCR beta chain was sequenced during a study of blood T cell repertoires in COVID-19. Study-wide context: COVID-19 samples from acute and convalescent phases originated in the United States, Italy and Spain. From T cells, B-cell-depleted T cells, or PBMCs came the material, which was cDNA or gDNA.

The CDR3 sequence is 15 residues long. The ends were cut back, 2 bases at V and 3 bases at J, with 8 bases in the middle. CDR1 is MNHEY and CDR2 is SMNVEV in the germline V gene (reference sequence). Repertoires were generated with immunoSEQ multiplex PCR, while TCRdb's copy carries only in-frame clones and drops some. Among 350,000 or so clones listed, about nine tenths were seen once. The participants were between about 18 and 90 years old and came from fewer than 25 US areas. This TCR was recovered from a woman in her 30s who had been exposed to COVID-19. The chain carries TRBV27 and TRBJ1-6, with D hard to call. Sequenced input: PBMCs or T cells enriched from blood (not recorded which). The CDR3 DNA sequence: TGTGCCAGCAGTTTAGCCGGGGACTATAATTCACCCCTCCACTTT. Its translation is CASSLAGDYNSPLHF.